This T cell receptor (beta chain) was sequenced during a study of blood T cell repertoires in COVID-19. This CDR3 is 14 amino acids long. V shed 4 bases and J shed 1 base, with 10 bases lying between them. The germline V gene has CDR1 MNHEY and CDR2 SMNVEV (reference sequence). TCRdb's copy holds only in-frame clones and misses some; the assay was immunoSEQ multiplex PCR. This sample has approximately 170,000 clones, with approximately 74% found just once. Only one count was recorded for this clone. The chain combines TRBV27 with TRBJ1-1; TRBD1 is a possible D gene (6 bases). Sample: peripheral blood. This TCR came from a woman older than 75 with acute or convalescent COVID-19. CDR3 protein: CASSYRAGNTEAFF. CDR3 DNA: TGTGCCAGCAGTTACAGGGCTGGGAACACTGAAGCTTTCTTT.